These 17 T cell receptor beta chains came from one sample sequenced in a study of post-analysis software for immune sequencing data. Incorporated into the TCR beta cDNA libraries were unique molecular identifiers, which served to reduce PCR and sequencing biases. TCRdb redid the calling of the PCR reads with MiXCR, one entry per CDR3 protein. Of about 770,000 distinct CDR3 sequences in the sample, 40% to 55% were seen once. No antigens are known for them. Study outcomes and limitations: Patients used about 5 TRBV segments, including TRBV5-6, TRBV5-1 and TRBV20-1, more often than controls.

The material sequenced was blood. Receptors originate from a girl aged 5-17 years with multiple sclerosis.

This clonotype was seen repeatedly, ten times or more. This chain links TRBV12-3 or TRBV12-4 with TRBJ2-1; TRBD2 matches at 9 bases. The J segment lost 7 bases and the V segment lost 2 bases, leaving 3 bases of the junction unmatched. The CDR3 is 14 amino acids. The CDR3 loop reads CASSLRREGNEQFF. CDR3 DNA sequence: TGTGCCAGCAGTTTAAGGCGGGAGGGGAATGAGCAGTTCTTC.

There are a few counts of this clonotype. The V gene is TRBV10-3, the J gene TRBJ2-7, with 7 bases fitting TRBD1. The CDR3 is 15 amino acids. V dropped 9 bases and J dropped 2; count of bases not matched to a gene: 13. Per germline, CDR1 ENHRY and CDR2 SYGVKD. The CDR3 DNA is TGTGCCATGAGCACTACAGGGGTAAGCCCCTACGAGCAGTACTTC. This encodes CAMSTTGVSPYEQYF.

This clonotype has a handful of counts. CDR3 residues: CASSQDESILQETQYF. The CDR3 DNA is TGTGCCAGCAGCCAAGATGAGTCTATATTACAAGAGACCCAGTACTTC. The chain couples TRBV4-2 to TRBJ2-7; D unclear. The J call may be wrong; the DNA end is better matched by TRBJ2-5. Germline V gene sequence: CDR1 LGHNA, CDR2 YNFKEQ. CDR3 length equals 16 residues.

CDR3 amino acids: CSASLALGETQYF. CDR3 sequence (DNA): TGCAGTGCTAGTCTGGCTTTAGGGGAGACCCAGTACTTC. This chain links TRBV20-1 with TRBJ2-5; unclear D gene. There are 13 residues in the CDR3. V was shortened by 3 bases and J by 5 bases, with 13 bases between the two germline ends. Germline V gene data show CDR1 as DFQATT and CDR2 as SNEGSKA (reference sequence).

The V call is TRBV4-3, the J call TRBJ2-2; 11 nucleotides match TRBD1. The V segment lost 3 bases and the J segment 6 bases; nucleotides outside the gene matches: 6. CDR3 size: 16 residues. Germline V gene sequence: CDR1 LGHNA, CDR2 YSLEER. The CDR3 DNA reads as TGCGCCAGCAGCCAGGGAGAGGGACAGGGGGCCGGGGAGCTGTTTTTT. Amino acid sequence: CASSQGEGQGAGELFF.

The J gene is TRBJ1-5, the V gene TRBV12-3 or TRBV12-4, with D maybe TRBD1 (6 bases). This CDR3 comprises 14 residues. Trimming removed 10 bases at V and 6 bases at J, with 19 bases between. The CDR3 coding sequence is TGTGCCATCTCGTCCGGGGGGCTGTCTCAGCCCCAGCATTTT. Translating gives CAISSGGLSQPQHF.

There are a few counts of this clonotype. This chain joins TRBV7-9 and TRBJ1-2; 7 bases line up with TRBD1. Unmatched junction bases numbered 3, after V lost 5 bases and J lost 6 bases. There are 12 residues in the CDR3. Germline CDR1 reads SEHNR; CDR2 reads FQNEAQ (reference sequence). The CDR3 DNA is TGTGCCAGCAGCCCCGGGACAGATGGCTACACCTTC. This sequence encodes CASSPGTDGYTF.

The chain links TRBV5-1 to TRBJ2-2; 7 bases are a match to TRBD2. The CDR3 runs to 16 residues. Germline assignment: CDR1 SGHRS and CDR2 YFSETQ. V was pared by 2 bases and J by 2 bases, with 6 bases of the junction left unmatched. Written as DNA, the CDR3 is TGCGCCAGCAGCTTCTCGGCGGGAGTTAACACCGGGGAGCTGTTTTTT. It codes for CASSFSAGVNTGELFF.

This clonotype has only a few counts. The V call is TRBV7-2, the J call TRBJ2-1, with TRBD1 matching 11 bases. This CDR3 has 18 residues. V trimming: 6 bases; J trimming: 6 bases; junction bases outside the gene matches: 16. CDR1 and CDR2 (germline): SGHTA, FQGNSA. The CDR3 DNA reads TGTGCCAGCAGTGGACAGGGGGCTGACTTAGGCCCCGGCAATGAGCAGTTCTTC. Translation: CASSGQGADLGPGNEQFF.

The chain uses TRBV6-6 and TRBJ2-2, with 7 bases fitting TRBD2. Germline values: CDR1 MNHNY, CDR2 SVGAGI (reference sequence). The CDR3 consists of 16 residues. J was trimmed by 7 bases and V by 2 bases; bases with no gene match: 10. In nucleotides, the CDR3 is TGTGCCAGCAGTTACGCGCGGGAGTACGTAAGCGGGGAGCTGTTTTTT. It is translated as CASSYAREYVSGELFF.

The gene calls are TRBV7-9 and TRBJ2-1; TRBD2 matches at 8 bases. Germline CDR1 is SEHNR and CDR2 is FQNEAQ (reference sequence). The CDR3 runs to 17 residues. J lost 5 bases, V lost 3 bases, and 12 bases had no gene match. The DNA for the CDR3 is TGTGCCAGCAGCTTGGTTCCCATTAGCGGGAAAAACAATGAGCAGTTCTTC. This gives the protein CASSLVPISGKNNEQFF.

This chain uses TRBV29-1 with TRBJ2-1; D may be TRBD1 (6 bases). CDR1 is SQVTM and CDR2 is ANQGSEA in the germline V gene. Deletions cut 6 bases from V and 7 bases from J, with 19 bases between. This CDR3 region has 14 residues. The CDR3 is CSVEPYTGWNEQFF. Written as DNA, the CDR3 is TGCAGCGTCGAGCCTTATACAGGGTGGAATGAGCAGTTCTTC.

This rearrangement joins TRBV7-3 to TRBJ2-3, with D perhaps TRBD2 (5 bases). CDR3 length: 16 residues. The ends were cut back, 1 base at V and 1 base at J, with 12 bases in the middle. Germline V gene lookup returns CDR1 SGHTA and CDR2 FQGTGA. CDR3 loop: CASSLNSGMGTDTQYF. DNA of the CDR3: TGTGCCAGCAGCTTAAATTCGGGAATGGGCACAGATACGCAGTATTTT.

This clonotype has only a few counts. The chain has TRBV29-1 and TRBJ2-3; no clear D. V shed 6 bases and J shed 0 bases, with 13 bases lying between them. This CDR3 has 14 amino acids. Germline V lookup: CDR1 SQVTM, CDR2 ANQGSEA. The CDR3 nucleotides read TGCAGCGTCGACCTCGGATCTAGCACAGATACGCAGTATTTT. This encodes CSVDLGSSTDTQYF.

This clonotype occurred a few times. In nucleotides, the CDR3 is TGCAGTGCCGTAGAGGACAGGGCACCCAGGTACGAGCAGTACTTC. It specifies CSAVEDRAPRYEQYF. This chain links TRBV20-1 with TRBJ2-7, with 8 bases matching TRBD1. Germline values: CDR1 DFQATT, CDR2 SNEGSKA (reference sequence). The J segment lost 4 bases and the V segment lost 6 bases, leaving 14 bases of the junction unmatched. There are 15 residues in the CDR3.

This chain uses TRBV9 with TRBJ2-1, with unresolved D. The CDR3 has 10 residues. The V end was cut by 5 bases, the J end by 10 bases, with 7 bases between. Germline V CDR1 and CDR2: SGDLS, YYNGEE. CDR3: CASSGSEQFF. The CDR3, as DNA: TGTGCCAGCAGTGGCTCAGAGCAGTTCTTC. The full variable domain, with the rest looked up from reference TRBV9 and TRBJ2-1, is DSGVTQTPKHLITATGQRVTLRCSPRSGDLSVYWYQQSLDQGLQFLIQYYNGEERAKGNILERFSAQQFPDLHSELNLSSLELGDSALYFCASSGSEQFFGPGTRLTVL.

The genes are TRBV10-3 and TRBJ2-7; possibly TRBD1 or TRBD2 for D (5 bases each). This CDR3 is 15 amino acids long. The ends were cut back, 11 bases at V and 3 bases at J, with 23 bases in the middle. Germline values: CDR1 ENHRY, CDR2 SYGVKD. The CDR3 DNA follows: TGTGCCGCACAGAGCGGCCAGGGCCCGAGCTACGAGCAGTACTTC. Its protein is CAAQSGQGPSYEQYF.